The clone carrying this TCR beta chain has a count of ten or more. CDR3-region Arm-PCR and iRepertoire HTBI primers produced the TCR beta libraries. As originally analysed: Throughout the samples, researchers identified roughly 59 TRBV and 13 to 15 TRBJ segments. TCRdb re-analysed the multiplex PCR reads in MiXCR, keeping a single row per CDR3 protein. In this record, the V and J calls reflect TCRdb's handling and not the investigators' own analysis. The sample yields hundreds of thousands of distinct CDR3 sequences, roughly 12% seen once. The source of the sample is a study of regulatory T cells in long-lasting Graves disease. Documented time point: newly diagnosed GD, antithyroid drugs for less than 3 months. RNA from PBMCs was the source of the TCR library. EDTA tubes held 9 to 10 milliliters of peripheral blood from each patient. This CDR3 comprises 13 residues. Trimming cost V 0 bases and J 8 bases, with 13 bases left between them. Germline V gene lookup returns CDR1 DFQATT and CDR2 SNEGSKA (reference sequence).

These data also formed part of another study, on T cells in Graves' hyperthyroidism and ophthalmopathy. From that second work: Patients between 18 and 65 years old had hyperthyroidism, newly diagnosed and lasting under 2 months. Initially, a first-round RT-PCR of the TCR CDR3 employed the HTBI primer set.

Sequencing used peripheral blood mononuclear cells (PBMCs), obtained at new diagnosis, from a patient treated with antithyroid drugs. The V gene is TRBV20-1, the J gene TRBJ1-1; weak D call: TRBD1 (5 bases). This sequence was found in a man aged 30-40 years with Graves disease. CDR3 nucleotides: TGCAGTGCTAGAGATTGGTGGAGGGGCGAAGCTTTCTTT. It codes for CSARDWWRGEAFF.